The 4 T cell receptor beta chains reported below all come from one sample, sequenced in a study of post-analysis software for immune sequencing data. General study findings and limits: TRBV segments more frequent in patients than in controls numbered five and included TRBV5-6, TRBV5-1 and TRBV20-1.

Their antigen targets remain unknown. Carried by the TCR beta cDNA libraries were unique molecular identifiers. TCRdb ran MiXCR on the PCR reads and lists one entry per CDR3 protein. The sample yields about 800,000 distinct CDR3 sequences, 25% to 30% seen once. Material: blood. These receptors were taken from a girl aged 5 to 17 with multiple sclerosis.

Only a few counts were recorded for this clonotype. CDR3 loop: CASTGGMGPYSYEQYF. Here the CDR3 DNA reads TGTGCCAGCACGGGCGGGATGGGCCCCTACTCCTACGAGCAGTACTTC. The chain has TRBV2 and TRBJ2-7; D is perhaps TRBD2 (6 bases). V dropped 7 bases and J dropped 0 bases, with 19 bases sitting between them. Germline-derived CDR1 and CDR2 are SNHLY and FYNNEI. The CDR3 totals 16 residues. Using reference TRBV2 and TRBJ2-7 for the parts outside the CDR3, the full variable domain is EPEVTQTPSHQVTQMGQEVILRCVPISNHLYFYWYRQILGQKVEFLVSFYNNEISEKSEIFDDQFSVERPDGSNFTLKIRSTKLEDSAMYFCASTGGMGPYSYEQYFGPGTRLTVT.

V is TRBV5-1 and J is TRBJ2-7; 9 bases map to TRBD1. Germline V gives CDR1 SGHRS, CDR2 YFSETQ. This CDR3 has 13 amino acids. The ends lost 2 bases at V and 6 bases at J; junction bases unmatched: 3. The CDR3 loop is CASSFGTGSEQYF. The DNA for the CDR3 is TGCGCCAGCAGCTTTGGGACAGGGAGCGAGCAGTACTTC.

The chain has TRBV5-1 and TRBJ2-4; D unresolved. The DNA end is more similar to TRBJ2-5, so the J call may be wrong. CDR3 size: 17 residues. CDR1 SGHRS and CDR2 YFSETQ come from the germline V gene. CDR3 coding DNA: TGCGCCAGCAGCCCCCGACCGGACCCCCTAACTCAAGAGACCCAGTACTTC. It codes for CASSPRPDPLTQETQYF.

The V gene is TRBV18, the J gene TRBJ1-2; TRBD1 matches 7 bases. With 4 bases clipped from V and 8 bases from J, the junction kept 10 bases outside the gene matches. Germline V lookup: CDR1 KGHSH, CDR2 LQKENI. The CDR3 totals 14 residues. The DNA for the CDR3 is TGTGCCAGCTCACTCGACAGGGACCGGGAAGGCTACACCTTC. This encodes CASSLDRDREGYTF.